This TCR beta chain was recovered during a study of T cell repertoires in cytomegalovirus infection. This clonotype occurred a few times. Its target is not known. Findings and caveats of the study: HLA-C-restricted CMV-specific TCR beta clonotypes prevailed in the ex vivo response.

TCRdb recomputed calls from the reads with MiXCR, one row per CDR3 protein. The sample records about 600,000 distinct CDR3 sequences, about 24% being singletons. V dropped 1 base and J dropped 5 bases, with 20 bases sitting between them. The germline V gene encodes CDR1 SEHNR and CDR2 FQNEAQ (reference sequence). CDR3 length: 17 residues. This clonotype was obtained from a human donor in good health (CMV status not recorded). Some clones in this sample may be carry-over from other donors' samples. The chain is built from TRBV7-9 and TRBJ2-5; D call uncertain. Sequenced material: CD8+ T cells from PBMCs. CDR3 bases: TGTGCCAGCAGCTTAGACCTGGACCTCACTTCGGAGGAGACCCAGTACTTC. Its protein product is CASSLDLDLTSEETQYF.